Each of the 21 T cell receptor beta chains below was sequenced from the same sample in a study of OX40 agonist ivuxolimab in advanced cancers. This table comes from immunoSEQ multiplex PCR, and its TCRdb copy is limited to in-frame clones, with some not included. The sample contains over 40,000 clones, approximately 88% of which appear only once. The sample was CD4+ or CD8+ T cells sorted from blood, taken in a trial of the OX40 agonist ivuxolimab. The receptors were sampled from an adult with an advanced solid tumor such as melanoma, head and neck, liver or kidney cancer.

The chain joins TRBV11-3 to TRBJ2-2; 8 positions agree with TRBD2. The CDR3 totals 15 residues. Trimming cost V 6 bases and J 3 bases; bases outside gene matches: 6. Per germline, CDR1 SGHNT and CDR2 YENEEA. This chain's CDR3 is CASRGSGTDTGELFF. DNA for the CDR3: TGTGCCAGCAGAGGTAGCGGGACGGACACCGGGGAGCTGTTTTTT.

The rearrangement links TRBV18 to TRBJ2-3; D is possibly TRBD2 (5 bases). Deletions cut 1 base from V and 0 bases from J, with 8 bases between. The CDR3 length is 15 residues. Germline CDR1 reads KGHSH; CDR2 reads LQKENI. The CDR3 nucleotides are TGTGCCAGCTCACCACTAGCGCCTAGCACAGATACGCAGTATTTT. Amino acid sequence: CASSPLAPSTDTQYF. The full variable domain, rest sourced from reference TRBV18 and TRBJ2-3, is NAGVMQNPRHLVRRRGQEARLRCSPMKGHSHVYWYRQLPEEGLKFMVYLQKENIIDESGMPKERFSAEFPKEGPSILRIQQVVRGDSAAYFCASSPLAPSTDTQYFGPGTRLTVL.

V is TRBV11-1 and J is TRBJ1-4, with D tentatively TRBD1 (5 bases). V was pared by 0 bases and J by 0 bases, with 8 bases between. The CDR3 extends over 16 amino acids. Germline V gene data show CDR1 as SGHAT and CDR2 as FQDESV (reference sequence). The CDR3 region has the DNA TGTGCCAGCAGCTTAGCATGGGGGACAACTAATGAAAAACTGTTTTTT. Translated: CASSLAWGTTNEKLFF.

The V and J genes are TRBV11-2 and TRBJ2-1, with 8 bases fitting TRBD2. CDR1 is SGHAT, CDR2 FQNNGV, per germline. The J segment lost 6 bases and the V segment lost 5 bases, leaving 12 bases of the junction unmatched. The CDR3 extends over 16 amino acids. The CDR3 DNA reads as TGTGCCAGCAGCCCACCGGGGGGACTAGGAGTCAATGAGCAGTTCTTC. Its translation: CASSPPGGLGVNEQFF.

The CDR3 DNA sequence: TGTGCCAGCAGTCCCCCCAGGGATGGAGATACGCAGTATTTT. Translated: CASSPPRDGDTQYF. V is TRBV6-6 and J is TRBJ2-3; weak D call: TRBD1 (5 bases). From germline, CDR1 is MNHNY and CDR2 SVGAGI (reference sequence). V lost 5 bases, J lost 5 bases, and 14 bases lay in between. The CDR3 runs 14 residues.

This clone was detected only once. The gene calls are TRBV15 and TRBJ2-7, with D maybe TRBD1 (6 bases). Germline V CDR1 and CDR2: LNHNV, YYDKDF (reference sequence). V lost 3 bases and J lost 3, with 9 bases in between. The CDR3 sequence is 13 residues long. The CDR3 DNA sequence: TGTGCCACCAGCAGCCTACAGGGCTACGAGCAGTACTTC. As protein: CATSSLQGYEQYF.

This clone has more than one count but fewer than ten. The genes are TRBV2 and TRBJ1-2; D gene ambiguous. Deletions cut 7 bases from V and 2 bases from J, with 8 bases between. Germline CDR1 reads SNHLY; CDR2 reads FYNNEI. The length of the CDR3 is 12 residues. The chain's CDR3 is CASNGENYGYTF. Written as DNA, the CDR3 is TGTGCCAGCAACGGGGAGAACTATGGCTACACCTTC.

The genes are TRBV7-2 and TRBJ1-2; no reliable D call. This CDR3 is 13 amino acids long. CDR1 and CDR2 (germline): SGHTA, FQGNSA. V was trimmed by 3 bases and J by 2 bases, leaving 7 bases between them. As DNA, the CDR3 is TGTGCCAGCAGCTTCGACGGAAACTATGGCTACACCTTC. Amino acids: CASSFDGNYGYTF.

This clone turned up a few times. The CDR3 nucleotides read TGTGCCAGCAGCTTGGCCCCTGGGACAGATAATGAAAAACTGTTTTTT. Its translation is CASSLAPGTDNEKLFF. The rearrangement uses TRBV5-4 and TRBJ1-4; 7 nucleotides align to TRBD1. This CDR3 contains 16 residues. V was pared by 0 bases and J by 4 bases, with 6 bases of the junction left unmatched. The V gene's germline CDR1 is SGHNT and CDR2 YYREEE (reference sequence).

This chain connects TRBV15 to TRBJ2-7; 12 bases fit TRBD2. Germline assignment: CDR1 LNHNV and CDR2 YYDKDF (reference sequence). The CDR3 has 17 amino acids. The junction had 12 bases not matched to a gene; V was cut back by 6 bases and J by 3 bases. The CDR3 nucleotides are TGTGCCACCAGGCCGGGACTAGCGGGTCTGCACCGCTACGAGCAGTACTTC. As protein: CATRPGLAGLHRYEQYF.

V and J are TRBV16 and TRBJ1-5, with TRBD1 identical over 8 bases. V dropped 5 bases and J dropped 4; count of bases not matched to a gene: 4. The CDR3 is made up of 14 amino acids. Looked up from germline, CDR1 is KGHSY and CDR2 is FQNENV. The CDR3 bases are TGTGCCAGCAGCGGTTGGACAGGGAATCAGCCCCAGCATTTT. Translation gives CASSGWTGNQPQHF.

This rearrangement joins TRBV29-1 to TRBJ1-5; D may be TRBD1 (6 bases). CDR1 is SQVTM and CDR2 is ANQGSEA in the germline V gene. There are 13 residues in the CDR3. V lost 5 bases to trimming and J lost 6 bases, with 14 bases between them. The CDR3 protein is CSVWVGGGQPQHF. The CDR3 bases are TGCAGCGTTTGGGTCGGGGGCGGTCAGCCCCAGCATTTT.

This clone was found a few times. The chain has TRBV11-1 and TRBJ2-7; TRBD1 aligns across 7 bases. Losses at the gene ends were 5 bases for V and 6 bases for J; bases not matched to a gene: 4. The CDR3 totals 12 residues. CDR1 and CDR2 from the germline V gene are SGHAT and FQDESV (reference sequence). In DNA form, the CDR3 reads TGTGCCAGCAGCCCCGACAGGGCCGAGCAGTACTTC. Its protein is CASSPDRAEQYF. The full variable domain, in which reference TRBV11-1 and TRBJ2-7 provide the parts outside the CDR3, is EAEVAQSPRYKITEKSQAVAFWCDPISGHATLYWYRQILGQGPELLVQFQDESVVDDSQLPKDRFSAERLKGVDSTLKIQPAELGDSAMYLCASSPDRAEQYFGPGTRLTVT.

The J gene is TRBJ2-7, the V gene TRBV5-1, with 10 bases that match TRBD2. From germline, CDR1 is SGHRS and CDR2 YFSETQ. The CDR3 spans 15 residues. V shed 0 bases and J 5 bases; nucleotides not matched to a gene: 5. The CDR3 loop reads CASSLDGTSADEQYF. For the CDR3, the DNA is TGCGCCAGCAGCTTGGACGGGACTAGCGCTGACGAGCAGTACTTC.

The chain combines TRBV5-1 with TRBJ2-2; 10 nucleotides match TRBD2. This CDR3 contains 15 residues. V trimming: 1 base; J trimming: 3 bases; junction bases outside the gene matches: 0. CDR1 is SGHRS, CDR2 YFSETQ, per germline. The CDR3 DNA follows: TGCGCCAGCAGCTTGCTAGCGGGAGACACCGGGGAGCTGTTTTTT. Translating gives CASSLLAGDTGELFF.

CDR3 loop: CASSLRFQAGGPPDTQYF. The CDR3 nucleotides are TGTGCCAGCAGCTTAAGATTTCAAGCGGGAGGGCCCCCAGATACGCAGTATTTT. The chain is built from TRBV7-3 and TRBJ2-3, with 10 bases lining up with TRBD2. CDR3 length equals 18 residues. The germline V gene has CDR1 SGHTA and CDR2 FQGTGA. V was clipped by 1 base and J by 4 bases; unmatched bases: 11.

V is TRBV6-1 and J is TRBJ1-5, with D possibly being TRBD1 (6 bases). The CDR3 has 15 residues. Germline CDR1 MNHNS, CDR2 SASEGT. The ends were cut back, 4 bases at V and 1 base at J, with 11 bases in the middle. The CDR3 is CASSATGLSNQPQHF. CDR3 in DNA: TGTGCCAGCAGTGCGACAGGTTTAAGCAATCAGCCCCAGCATTTT.

This chain uses TRBV10-1 with TRBJ2-1; TRBD2 aligns across 11 bases. J lost 5 bases, V lost 4 bases, and 7 bases had no gene match. Germline loops: CDR1 WNHNN, CDR2 SYGVQD (reference sequence). There are 16 residues in the CDR3. The CDR3 sequence is CASSGIAGGRDNEQFF. Here the CDR3 DNA reads TGCGCCAGCAGTGGGATAGCGGGAGGGCGGGACAATGAGCAGTTCTTC.

The chain links TRBV5-5 to TRBJ2-2, with 12 nucleotides matching TRBD1. J lost 6 bases, V lost 1 base, and 4 bases had no gene match. The germline CDR1 and CDR2 sequences are SGHKS and YYEKEE (reference sequence). This CDR3 has 16 amino acids. CDR3 DNA: TGTGCCAGCAGCTTGAGGGGACAGGGGGCATCCGGGGAGCTGTTTTTT. Protein product: CASSLRGQGASGELFF.

The chain combines TRBV6-6 with TRBJ1-1, with a weak D call TRBD1 (6 bases). CDR3 length: 15 residues. V was cut by 0 bases and J by 4 bases, with 12 bases left in between. Germline V CDR1 and CDR2: MNHNY, SVGAGI (reference sequence). DNA of the CDR3: TGTGCCAGCAGTTACTCGGTCGGGGGCGTCACTGAAGCTTTCTTT. Residues: CASSYSVGGVTEAFF.

This chain's CDR3 is CASRTGTGNEKLFF. The CDR3 DNA sequence: TGTGCCAGTAGAACCGGGACTGGTAATGAAAAACTGTTTTTT. The chain couples TRBV19 to TRBJ1-4; tentatively, D is TRBD1 (5 bases). V gave up 6 bases and J gave up 4 bases, with 12 bases separating them. The germline V gene encodes CDR1 LNHDA and CDR2 SQIVND (reference sequence). The length of the CDR3 is 14 residues. The whole variable domain, remainder taken from reference TRBV19 and TRBJ1-4, is DGGITQSPKYLFRKEGQNVTLSCEQNLNHDAMYWYRQDPGQGLRLIYYSQIVNDFQKGDIAEGYSVSREKKESFPLTVTSAQKNPTAFYLCASRTGTGNEKLFFGSGTQLSVL.